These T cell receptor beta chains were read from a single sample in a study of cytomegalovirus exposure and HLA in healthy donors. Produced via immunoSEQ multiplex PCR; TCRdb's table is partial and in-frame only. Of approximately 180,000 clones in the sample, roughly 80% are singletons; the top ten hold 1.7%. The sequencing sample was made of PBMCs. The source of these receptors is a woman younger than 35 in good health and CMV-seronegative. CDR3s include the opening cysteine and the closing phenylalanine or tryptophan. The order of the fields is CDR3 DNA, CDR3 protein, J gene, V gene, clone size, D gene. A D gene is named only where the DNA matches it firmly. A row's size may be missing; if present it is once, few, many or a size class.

CDR3nt: TGTGCCAGCTCATCCCCCGGGACATCCTCCTACAATGAGCAGTTCTTC
CDR3aa: CASSSPGTSSYNEQFF
j_gene: TRBJ2-1
v_gene: TRBV18
abundance: .
d_gene: .

CDR3nt: TGCGCCAGCAGCCAGGAGGGCCTGACAGGGCGGGAAAAACTGTTTTTT
CDR3aa: CASSQEGLTGREKLFF
j_gene: TRBJ1-4
v_gene: TRBV4-1
abundance: .
d_gene: TRBD1

CDR3nt: TGTGCCAGCAGCTTCGCGGTCCGAGGGCGGGGGGAGCAGTTCTTC
CDR3aa: CASSFAVRGRGEQFF
j_gene: TRBJ2-1
v_gene: TRBV5-8
abundance: .
d_gene: TRBD2

CDR3nt: TGTGCCAGCAGCTTAGGCCTAGCGGCCTACGAGCAGTACTTC
CDR3aa: CASSLGLAAYEQYF
j_gene: TRBJ2-7
v_gene: TRBV13
abundance: .
d_gene: TRBD2

CDR3nt: TGTGCCAGCAGCTTAGCCGGGCCAGGGGCCACAGATACGCAGTATTTT
CDR3aa: CASSLAGPGATDTQYF
j_gene: TRBJ2-3
v_gene: TRBV7-2
abundance: .
d_gene: .

CDR3nt: TGCACCAGCAGCCAAGATCGCTGGCTGCGGGAGAGGCCCGGGGAGCTGTTTTTT
CDR3aa: CTSSQDRWLRERPGELFF
j_gene: TRBJ2-2
v_gene: TRBV1
abundance: .
d_gene: .

CDR3nt: TGCGCCAGCAGCATCGGGGATCCCTACGAGCAGTACTTC
CDR3aa: CASSIGDPYEQYF
j_gene: TRBJ2-7
v_gene: TRBV5-1
abundance: few
d_gene: .

CDR3nt: TGTGCCTGGAGTCCAGGGCAAGCCTACGAGCAGTACTTC
CDR3aa: CAWSPGQAYEQYF
j_gene: TRBJ2-7
v_gene: TRBV30
abundance: .
d_gene: .

CDR3nt: TGTGCCATCAGTGAGGGGGACAGGGGTCCAGATACGCAGTATTTT
CDR3aa: CAISEGDRGPDTQYF
j_gene: TRBJ2-3
v_gene: TRBV10-3
abundance: .
d_gene: TRBD1

CDR3nt: TGTGCCAGCGGCAATGGACAGGCGCTTGAAGCTTTCTTT
CDR3aa: CASGNGQALEAFF
j_gene: TRBJ1-1
v_gene: TRBV13
abundance: .
d_gene: TRBD1

CDR3nt: TGTGCCACCAGCAGAGGGTTGTTAGCGGGAGGGAGCTCCTACGAGCAGTACTTC
CDR3aa: CATSRGLLAGGSSYEQYF
j_gene: TRBJ2-7
v_gene: TRBV15
abundance: .
d_gene: TRBD2

CDR3nt: TGTGCCAGCAGTCCTTCCCAGAGGGTTGGAAACACCATATATTTT
CDR3aa: CASSPSQRVGNTIYF
j_gene: TRBJ1-3
v_gene: TRBV28
abundance: .
d_gene: .

CDR3nt: TGTGCCAGCAGTTTTAGCAGGGCAGGTTTTATGGACGAGCAGTACTTC
CDR3aa: CASSFSRAGFMDEQYF
j_gene: TRBJ2-7
v_gene: TRBV28
abundance: .
d_gene: .

CDR3nt: TGTGCCAGCAGTTATACGGGAGGGGCCACTGAAGCTTTCTTT
CDR3aa: CASSYTGGATEAFF
j_gene: TRBJ1-1
v_gene: TRBV6-5
abundance: .
d_gene: .

CDR3nt: TGTGCCAGCAGTTTAACAGGGTCTGGGGCCAACGTCCTGACTTTC
CDR3aa: CASSLTGSGANVLTF
j_gene: TRBJ2-6
v_gene: TRBV27
abundance: .
d_gene: .

CDR3nt: TGTGCCAGCAGTGCTGACAGGGCAGCCGGGGAGCTGTTTTTT
CDR3aa: CASSADRAAGELFF
j_gene: TRBJ2-2
v_gene: TRBV6-1
abundance: .
d_gene: TRBD1

CDR3nt: TGTGCCAGTAGGGATGGACTGTACTCCTACGAGCAGTACTTC
CDR3aa: CASRDGLYSYEQYF
j_gene: TRBJ2-7
v_gene: TRBV19
abundance: .
d_gene: .

CDR3nt: TGTGCCAGCAGCGCGGGACAGGGCGGTCTTAATCAGCCCCAGCATTTT
CDR3aa: CASSAGQGGLNQPQHF
j_gene: TRBJ1-5
v_gene: TRBV9
abundance: few
d_gene: TRBD1

CDR3nt: TGTGCCAGCAGCGCTCCTAGCGGGATTGGCGATACGCAGTATTTT
CDR3aa: CASSAPSGIGDTQYF
j_gene: TRBJ2-3
v_gene: TRBV7-9
abundance: .
d_gene: TRBD2

CDR3nt: TGTGCCAGCAGCCAAAGTGGACAGGGGTACGAGCAGTACTTC
CDR3aa: CASSQSGQGYEQYF
j_gene: TRBJ2-7
v_gene: TRBV14
abundance: .
d_gene: TRBD1

CDR3nt: TGTGCCAGCAGTGAGGTTTTAGCCCAATCCTACAATGAGCAGTTCTTC
CDR3aa: CASSEVLAQSYNEQFF
j_gene: TRBJ2-1
v_gene: TRBV6-1
abundance: .
d_gene: .

CDR3nt: TGTGCCAGCAGCCAAGAAGGGGGACTAGCGGGCACAGATACGCAGTATTTT
CDR3aa: CASSQEGGLAGTDTQYF
j_gene: TRBJ2-3
v_gene: TRBV4-2
abundance: .
d_gene: TRBD2

CDR3nt: TGTGCCAGCAGTGATATAAGACAGGGCGACACTGAAGCTTTCTTT
CDR3aa: CASSDIRQGDTEAFF
j_gene: TRBJ1-1
v_gene: TRBV25-1
abundance: .
d_gene: TRBD1

CDR3nt: TGTGCCAGCAGTCCCCCGTCGGGTCAGCTCGAGTTCTTC
CDR3aa: CASSPPSGQLEFF
j_gene: TRBJ2-1
v_gene: TRBV28
abundance: once
d_gene: .

CDR3nt: TGTGCCAGCAGGGAACAGGGGTTGGGGCGAAACATTCAGTACTTC
CDR3aa: CASREQGLGRNIQYF
j_gene: TRBJ2-4
v_gene: TRBV2
abundance: .
d_gene: TRBD1

CDR3nt: TGTGCCAGCAGCCAGACTAGCGGGAAAGTGTTGGGCACCGGGGAGCTGTTTTTT
CDR3aa: CASSQTSGKVLGTGELFF
j_gene: TRBJ2-2
v_gene: TRBV28
abundance: .
d_gene: TRBD2

CDR3nt: TGTGCCAGCCGACGACAGGGCCTTTCCTACGAGCAGTACTTC
CDR3aa: CASRRQGLSYEQYF
j_gene: TRBJ2-7
v_gene: TRBV5-6
abundance: .
d_gene: TRBD1

CDR3nt: TGTGCCTGTACCCCCTTGGGGGGGAGCACAGATACGCAGTATTTT
CDR3aa: CACTPLGGSTDTQYF
j_gene: TRBJ2-3
v_gene: TRBV30
abundance: few
d_gene: TRBD2

CDR3nt: TGTGCCATCAGCGTTTTGACAGGCCCCTACGAGCAGTACTTC
CDR3aa: CAISVLTGPYEQYF
j_gene: TRBJ2-7
v_gene: TRBV10-3
abundance: .
d_gene: .

CDR3nt: TGTGCCAGTAGTATGGGGGCGGGAGATGGCTACGAGCAGTACTTC
CDR3aa: CASSMGAGDGYEQYF
j_gene: TRBJ2-7
v_gene: TRBV19
abundance: .
d_gene: .

CDR3nt: TGTGCCAGCAGTTCAGTTCAGAACACTGAAGCTTTCTTT
CDR3aa: CASSSVQNTEAFF
j_gene: TRBJ1-1
v_gene: TRBV27
abundance: .
d_gene: .

CDR3nt: TGTGCCAGCAGCGATGGGACAGGTGTCTATGAAGCTTTCTTT
CDR3aa: CASSDGTGVYEAFF
j_gene: TRBJ1-1
v_gene: TRBV7-9
abundance: .
d_gene: TRBD1

CDR3nt: TGTGCCTGGAGTGATGGGTCTAGCTACGAGCAGTACTTC
CDR3aa: CAWSDGSSYEQYF
j_gene: TRBJ2-7
v_gene: TRBV30
abundance: .
d_gene: .

CDR3nt: TGTGCCAGTAGTATCACTGGGAGGTTAAGCACAGATACGCAGTATTTT
CDR3aa: CASSITGRLSTDTQYF
j_gene: TRBJ2-3
v_gene: TRBV19
abundance: few
d_gene: .

CDR3nt: TGTGCCATTCAGGGGAACACTGAAGCTTTCTTT
CDR3aa: CAIQGNTEAFF
j_gene: TRBJ1-1
v_gene: TRBV10-3
abundance: few
d_gene: .

CDR3nt: TGTGCCAGCGAAGAGGGCGGCGGCACAGATACGCAGTATTTT
CDR3aa: CASEEGGGTDTQYF
j_gene: TRBJ2-3
v_gene: TRBV28
abundance: .
d_gene: .

CDR3nt: TGCGCCAGCAGCCAAGATGGGCGGCAGTACTTC
CDR3aa: CASSQDGRQYF
j_gene: TRBJ2-7
v_gene: TRBV4-3
abundance: .
d_gene: .

CDR3nt: TGCAGCGTTGATCGGTCCGATGAGCAGTTCTTC
CDR3aa: CSVDRSDEQFF
j_gene: TRBJ2-1
v_gene: TRBV29-1
abundance: .
d_gene: .

CDR3nt: TGTGCTAGCAGCCCCCACCCCAGGGAACAGGACGGTTACGCTGAGCAGTTCTTC
CDR3aa: CASSPHPREQDGYAEQFF
j_gene: TRBJ2-1
v_gene: TRBV7-7
abundance: .
d_gene: .

CDR3nt: TGTGCCAGCAGCGTCCTTCGCGGGACTAGCGGGAGAGAGGAGACCCAGTACTTC
CDR3aa: CASSVLRGTSGREETQYF
j_gene: TRBJ2-5
v_gene: TRBV21-1
abundance: .
d_gene: .

CDR3nt: TGTGCCAGCAGCGGGCAGGGAAACACCATATATTTT
CDR3aa: CASSGQGNTIYF
j_gene: TRBJ1-3
v_gene: TRBV7-9
abundance: .
d_gene: .

CDR3nt: TGTGCCAGCAGCCTAAGGACTAGCGGGAGAACCGGGGAGCTGTTTTTT
CDR3aa: CASSLRTSGRTGELFF
j_gene: TRBJ2-2
v_gene: TRBV7-2
abundance: .
d_gene: TRBD2

CDR3nt: TGTGCCAGTAGCTATGGGAGCGGGACAGGGGTAGGCTACACCTTC
CDR3aa: CASSYGSGTGVGYTF
j_gene: TRBJ1-2
v_gene: TRBV19
abundance: .
d_gene: TRBD1

CDR3nt: TGTTCCAGCAGCTTAGGGCAGGGGGGCGGCGGCTACACCTTC
CDR3aa: CSSSLGQGGGGYTF
j_gene: TRBJ1-2
v_gene: TRBV7-9
abundance: .
d_gene: TRBD1

CDR3nt: TGTGCCAGCAGTTCACAGGGCCTCCATGGCTACACCTTC
CDR3aa: CASSSQGLHGYTF
j_gene: TRBJ1-2
v_gene: TRBV7-9
abundance: .
d_gene: .

CDR3nt: TGTGCCAGCAGCCACCCCTTTGGACAGGGGTCGAAAGAGACCCAGTACTTC
CDR3aa: CASSHPFGQGSKETQYF
j_gene: TRBJ2-5
v_gene: TRBV7-9
abundance: .
d_gene: TRBD1

CDR3nt: TGCAGCGTTATCTTTAACTATGGCTACACCTTC
CDR3aa: CSVIFNYGYTF
j_gene: TRBJ1-2
v_gene: TRBV29-1
abundance: .
d_gene: .

CDR3nt: TGTGCCACCAGCAGCGGGATTCCCCAAGAGACCCAGTACTTC
CDR3aa: CATSSGIPQETQYF
j_gene: TRBJ2-5
v_gene: TRBV15
abundance: .
d_gene: .

CDR3nt: TGTGCCAGCAGGGGAGGGCTGGATGAGCAGTTCTTC
CDR3aa: CASRGGLDEQFF
j_gene: TRBJ2-1
v_gene: TRBV25-1
abundance: .
d_gene: TRBD2

CDR3nt: TGTGCCAGCAGCTTAGCCCTACGGAATAGTCGGCTAGGTTACAATGAGCAGTTCTTC
CDR3aa: CASSLALRNSRLGYNEQFF
j_gene: TRBJ2-1
v_gene: TRBV7-8
abundance: .
d_gene: .